This TCR beta chain was captured by sequencing in a study of graft-versus-host responses after intestinal transplantation. The CDR3 totals 16 residues. Germline V gene data show CDR1 as LNHDA and CDR2 as SQIVND (reference sequence). The V gene lost 0 bases and the J gene lost 2 bases, with 13 bases spanning the gap. Remarks on this clone: Its antigen is not known.

TCRdb's copy holds only in-frame clones and misses some; the assay was immunoSEQ multiplex PCR. This table has 90,000 to 100,000 clones, over 75% appearing once. The chain is built from TRBV19 and TRBJ1-2; D ambiguous. This specimen consisted of unstimulated CD8+ T cells sorted from spleen or lymph node cells, obtained before intestinal transplant. The receptor comes from a human donor who received an intestinal transplant. The CDR3 coding sequence is TGTGCCAGTAGTATAGATCTGGTCAGCGGAAACTATGGCTACACCTTC. Translated, it gives CASSIDLVSGNYGYTF.